One TCR beta chain is described in this entry. Its specificity is not known. The table came from immunoSEQ multiplex PCR; TCRdb's copy has only in-frame clones and leaves some out. This sample has 65,000 to 90,000 clones, with 86% found just once. The data stem from a study of T cell responses to AZD1222 COVID-19 vaccine. Study-level information: Investigators merged groups given second doses at roughly 4 or roughly 12 weeks. General observations from the study: Repertoire sampling occurred only after the peak T cell response. Increases in Spike-specific TCR breadth and depth were seen after two AZD1222 doses.

The sequencing used peripheral blood, collected on day 0 of AZD1222 vaccination. The clonotype was recovered from an adult in good health.

Here the CDR3 DNA reads TGCGCCAGCAGCGTAGGGCAGGGTCTAGTCCACGAGCAGTACTTC. Translation gives CASSVGQGLVHEQYF. The chain links TRBV5-1 to TRBJ2-7, with TRBD1 as a possible D gene (5 bases). The V gene lost 4 bases and the J gene lost 5 bases, with 19 bases spanning the gap. Germline lookup yields CDR1 SGHRS and CDR2 YFSETQ. CDR3 length: 15 residues.